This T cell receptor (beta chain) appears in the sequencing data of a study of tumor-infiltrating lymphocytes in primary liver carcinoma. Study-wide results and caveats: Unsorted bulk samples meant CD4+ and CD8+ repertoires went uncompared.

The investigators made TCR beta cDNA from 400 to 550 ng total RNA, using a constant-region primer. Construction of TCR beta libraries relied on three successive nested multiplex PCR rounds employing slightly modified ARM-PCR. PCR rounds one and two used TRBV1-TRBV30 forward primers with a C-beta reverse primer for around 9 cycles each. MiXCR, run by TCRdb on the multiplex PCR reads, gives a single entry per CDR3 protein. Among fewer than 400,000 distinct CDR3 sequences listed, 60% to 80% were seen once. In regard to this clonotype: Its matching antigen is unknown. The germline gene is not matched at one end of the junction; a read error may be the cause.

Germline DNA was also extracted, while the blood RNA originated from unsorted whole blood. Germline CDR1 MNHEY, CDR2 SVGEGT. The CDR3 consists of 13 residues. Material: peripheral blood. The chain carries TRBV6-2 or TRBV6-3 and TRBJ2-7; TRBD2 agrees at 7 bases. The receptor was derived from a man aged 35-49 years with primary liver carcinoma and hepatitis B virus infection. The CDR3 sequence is CASSARTRYEQHF. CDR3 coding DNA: TGTGCCAGCAGTGCCAGGACTAGGTACGAACAGCACTTC.